A selection of T cell receptor beta chains follows, all from one sample in a study of blood T cells in healthy people across ages. Each CDR3 protein gets one entry after TCRdb re-called the 5' RACE reads with MiXCR. The repertoire includes over 500,000 distinct CDR3 sequences, roughly half of them detected once, and about 14% sits in the top ten. Sequenced sample: blood. Receptors were obtained from an elderly woman in good health. The CDR3 runs from the conserved cysteine through the conserved F or W. The order of the fields is CDR3 protein, CDR3 DNA, J gene, CDR3 length, clone size, V gene, D gene. The D gene is left open where the match is weak. The size of a clone is reported for some rows only, either as once, few or many, or as a class for expanded clones.

CDR3 protein: CASSQVEVGGYTF
CDR3 DNA: TGTGCCAGCAGCCAAGTCGAAGTCGGTGGCTACACCTTC
J gene: TRBJ1-2
CDR3 length: 13
clone size: many
V gene: TRBV14
D gene: .

CDR3 protein: CSVDGFRNEQFF
CDR3 DNA: TGCAGCGTTGACGGTTTTCGGAATGAGCAGTTCTTC
J gene: TRBJ2-1
CDR3 length: 12
clone size: once
V gene: TRBV29-1
D gene: .

CDR3 protein: CASIEVVTQYF
CDR3 DNA: TGTGCCAGCATCGAGGTGGTTACGCAGTATTTT
J gene: TRBJ2-3
CDR3 length: 11
clone size: many
V gene: TRBV2
D gene: .

CDR3 protein: CASSLGLAGMVMQYF
CDR3 DNA: TGTGCCAGCAGCTTAGGACTAGCGGGAATGGTAATGCAGTATTTT
J gene: TRBJ2-3
CDR3 length: 15
clone size: .
V gene: TRBV7-2
D gene: TRBD2

CDR3 protein: CASSVLGDSSYNEQFF
CDR3 DNA: TGTGCCAGCAGCGTATTAGGGGACAGCTCCTACAATGAGCAGTTCTTC
J gene: TRBJ2-1
CDR3 length: 16
clone size: many
V gene: TRBV9
D gene: TRBD1

CDR3 protein: CASSLGTGGSSSYEQYF
CDR3 DNA: TGTGCCAGCAGCTTGGGGACAGGGGGCTCAAGCTCCTACGAGCAGTACTTC
J gene: TRBJ2-7
CDR3 length: 17
clone size: .
V gene: TRBV7-2
D gene: TRBD1

CDR3 protein: CASSRLGTSINEQFF
CDR3 DNA: TGTGCCAGCAGCCGCCTAGGGACTAGCATCAATGAGCAGTTCTTC
J gene: TRBJ2-1
CDR3 length: 15
clone size: .
V gene: TRBV7-2
D gene: TRBD2

CDR3 protein: CASSWDSYNEQFF
CDR3 DNA: TGTGCCAGCAGTTGGGACAGCTACAATGAGCAGTTCTTC
J gene: TRBJ2-1
CDR3 length: 13
clone size: many
V gene: TRBV6-6
D gene: TRBD1

CDR3 protein: CASSQGLAGGTQYF
CDR3 DNA: TGTGCCAGCAGCCAAGGGCTAGCAGGGGGTACGCAGTATTTT
J gene: TRBJ2-3
CDR3 length: 14
clone size: .
V gene: TRBV3-1
D gene: TRBD1

CDR3 protein: CASRTPGTGNYGYTF
CDR3 DNA: TGTGCCAGCAGGACCCCCGGGACAGGGAACTATGGCTACACCTTC
J gene: TRBJ1-2
CDR3 length: 15
clone size: .
V gene: TRBV6-2/TRBV6-3
D gene: TRBD1

CDR3 protein: CASRSRWETQYF
CDR3 DNA: TGTGCCAGCAGGTCGAGGTGGGAGACCCAGTACTTC
J gene: TRBJ2-5
CDR3 length: 12
clone size: .
V gene: TRBV6-5
D gene: .

CDR3 protein: CASSLGAGYNQQFF
CDR3 DNA: TGTGCCAGCAGCTTAGGCGCCGGGTACAATCAGCAGTTCTTC
J gene: TRBJ2-1
CDR3 length: 14
clone size: .
V gene: TRBV7-9
D gene: .

CDR3 protein: CASSVSVVDEQYF
CDR3 DNA: TGTGCCAGCAGTGTTAGCGTTGTGGACGAGCAGTACTTC
J gene: TRBJ2-7
CDR3 length: 13
clone size: .
V gene: TRBV6-1
D gene: .

CDR3 protein: CSARGGRGENEQFF
CDR3 DNA: TGCAGTGCTAGAGGTGGGCGGGGGGAGAATGAGCAGTTCTTC
J gene: TRBJ2-1
CDR3 length: 14
clone size: .
V gene: TRBV20-1
D gene: TRBD2